The entry that follows covers one T cell receptor (beta chain) sequence. Its antigen is not identified. The source of the sample is a study of shared clonotypes between healthy human individuals. TCRdb keeps only in-frame clones here, not all; method: immunoSEQ multiplex PCR. Counted here are more than 2,000,000 clones, more than 80% occurring once; the ten biggest clones make up roughly 0.15%. Study-wide results and caveats: Represented diversity, genetic and exposure-history alike, was limited by few donors.

J lost 7 bases, V lost 2 bases, and 13 bases had no gene match. Germline CDR1 reads LNHNV; CDR2 reads YYDKDF (reference sequence). CDR3 size: 17 residues. Sequenced material: naive CD4+ T cells sorted from blood. Described subset: CD45RA+ positively selected. The receptor comes from a man younger than 35 in good health. The chain recombines TRBV15 with TRBJ1-4; TRBD1 matches at 7 bases. The CDR3, as DNA: TGTGCCACCAGCAGACCAGGGGGGGGGCGCGTCGGTGAAAAACTGTTTTTT. This sequence encodes CATSRPGGGRVGEKLFF.